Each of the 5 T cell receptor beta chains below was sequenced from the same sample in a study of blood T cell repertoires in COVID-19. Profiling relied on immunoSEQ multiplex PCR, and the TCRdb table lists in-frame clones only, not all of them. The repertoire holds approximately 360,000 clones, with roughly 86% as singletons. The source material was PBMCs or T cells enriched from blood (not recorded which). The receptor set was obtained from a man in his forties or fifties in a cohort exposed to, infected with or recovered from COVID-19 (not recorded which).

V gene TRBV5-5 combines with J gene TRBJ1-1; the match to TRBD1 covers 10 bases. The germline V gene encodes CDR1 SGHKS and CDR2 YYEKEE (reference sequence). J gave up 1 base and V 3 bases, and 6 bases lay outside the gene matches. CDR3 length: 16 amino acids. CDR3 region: CASSWGQGRGNTEAFF. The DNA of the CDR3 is TGTGCCAGCAGCTGGGGACAGGGGAGGGGGAACACTGAAGCTTTCTTT. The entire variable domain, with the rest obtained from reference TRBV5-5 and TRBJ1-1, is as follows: DAGVTQSPTHLIKTRGQQVTLRCSPISGHKSVSWYQQVLGQGPQFIFQYYEKEERGRGNFPDRFSARQFPNYSSELNVNALLLGDSALYLCASSWGQGRGNTEAFFGQGTRLTVV.

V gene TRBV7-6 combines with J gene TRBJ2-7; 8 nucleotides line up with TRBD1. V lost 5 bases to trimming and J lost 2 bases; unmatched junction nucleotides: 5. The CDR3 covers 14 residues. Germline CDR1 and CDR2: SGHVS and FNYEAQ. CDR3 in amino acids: CASSARQGPYEQYF. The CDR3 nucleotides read TGTGCCAGCAGCGCCCGACAGGGGCCCTACGAGCAGTACTTC.

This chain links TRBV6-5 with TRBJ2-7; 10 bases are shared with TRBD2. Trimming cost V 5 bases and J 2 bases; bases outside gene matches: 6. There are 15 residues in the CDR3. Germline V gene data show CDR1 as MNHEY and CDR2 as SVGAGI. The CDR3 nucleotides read TGTGCCAGCAGTCTTACTAGCGGGAAAGCCTACGAGCAGTACTTC. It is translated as CASSLTSGKAYEQYF.

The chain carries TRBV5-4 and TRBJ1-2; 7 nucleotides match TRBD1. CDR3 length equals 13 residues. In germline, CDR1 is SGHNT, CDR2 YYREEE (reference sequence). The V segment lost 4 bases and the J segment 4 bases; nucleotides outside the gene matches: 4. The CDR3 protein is CASSSRDSYGYTF. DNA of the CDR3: TGTGCCAGCAGCAGTCGGGACAGCTATGGCTACACCTTC.

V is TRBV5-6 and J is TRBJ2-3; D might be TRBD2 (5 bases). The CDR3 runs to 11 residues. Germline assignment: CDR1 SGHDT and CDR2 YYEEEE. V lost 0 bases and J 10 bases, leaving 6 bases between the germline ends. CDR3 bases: TGTGCCAGCAGCTTGGAGGGAGCGCAGTATTTT. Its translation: CASSLEGAQYF.